This T cell receptor (beta chain) is drawn from a study of CD8+ T cells in alopecia areata listed by TCRdb under 2018. In terms of the full investigation: The study used high-throughput TCRbeta sequencing to examine T cell clonal expansion in alopecia areata, in both the C3H/HeJ mouse model and human patients. RNA was obtained with the PAXgene miRNA kit for fixed scalp, the miRNeasy kit for PBMCs, and the RNeasy kit for mouse skin. In humans, TCRbeta sequencing was performed on scalp tissue and on sorted CD4+ and CD8+ peripheral blood T cells from healthy controls and from patients with patchy or totalis/universalis alopecia areata. TCRbeta CDR3 regions were amplified by immunoSEQ multiplex PCR using 35 Vbeta forward and 13 Jbeta reverse primers. Scalp clonality was compared across normal scalp (n=4), patchy alopecia areata scalp (n=8), and alopecia totalis/universalis scalp (n=8). Points the paper makes about the study in general: Compared with normal scalp, lesional scalp, particularly in alopecia totalis/universalis, had higher clonality and more expanded CD8+ clones, which suggests antigenic drive. Shared TCR sequences between patients were less evident than in mice, which may be partly attributable to HLA diversity in the patient population. Resident alphabeta T cells in normal human skin are also sequenced, complicating scalp TCR repertoire analysis, unlike mouse skin dominated by gammadelta T cells.

PBMCs were isolated by density centrifugation and stained for CD3, CD4 and CD8, and CD4+ and CD8+ T cells were sorted on a FACSAria. Scalp biopsies and blood samples were provided by unaffected controls. A remark on this clone: Which antigen it targets is not known. No quality values exist for individual bases; no much larger clone is one base distant.

The library was generated by the immunoSEQ multiplex PCR assay. RNA was extracted from all samples and reverse transcribed into cDNA as template for TCR sequencing. First-strand cDNA was synthesized with SuperScript III using a 2:1 mix of oligo-dT and random hexamers. A synthetic immune receptor repertoire was used to assess amplification bias, and residual bias was removed computationally. The authors' analysis ran thus. Raw reads were preprocessed to remove errors, and CDR3 was defined by IMGT conventions from the conserved cysteine to phenylalanine. Clonality was calculated as 1 minus Shannon entropy normalized by log2 of the number of productive unique TCRs. Scalp TCRbeta sequences were cross-referenced with sorted blood CD4 and CD8 repertoires so that the CD4 or CD8 identity of scalp clones could be inferred. TCRdb carries this immuneACCESS record with in-frame sequences only. Its versions omit some clonotypes, under half of them owing to an unresolved V gene in the studies checked, with the rest unexplained. That table is the source of V, J and clone size, and D and trimming were worked out from the DNA. The sample table records around 190,000 clones; more than 50% of these occur just once. The ten largest account for roughly 5.3% of the sample.

In the germline V gene, CDR1 corresponds to SNHLY and CDR2 to FYNNEI. Compared with germline, V lacks 6 bases and J lacks 9 bases; bases without a gene match: 16. The CDR3, from cysteine to phenylalanine, totals 16 residues. Only the CDR3 region is kept as DNA, spanning 48 bases read in frame from base 1. The TCR was taken from a human donor in good health. Material: CD8+ T cells sorted from blood. The sequence is built from TRBV2 and TRBJ2-1; the junction holds 8 bases that match TRBD2. The encoded CDR3 is CASRGRGGLDLGEQFF. The base sequence is TGTGCCAGCAGGGGCCGGGGGGGCCTTGATCTTGGTGAGCAGTTCTTC.